In its sample, the clone carrying this T cell receptor (beta chain) was seen once. Measured with immunoSEQ multiplex PCR; TCRdb has only the in-frame clones, and not every one. Here the sample spans approximately 50,000 clones, about 90% being singletons. The data were obtained in a study of T cell changes during pregnancy in multiple sclerosis. This specimen was CD8+ T cells from peripheral blood mononuclear cells, taken after pregnancy. This clonotype originated in a female donor with multiple sclerosis, enrolled in a pregnancy study.

CDR3 coding DNA: TGTGCCTGGATAGGGAGGGGACTCCAAGAGACCCAGTACTTC. It encodes CAWIGRGLQETQYF. This sequence joins TRBV30 and TRBJ2-5; 7 bases are a match to TRBD2. The junction had 6 bases not matched to a gene; V was cut back by 4 bases and J by 1 base. CDR3 size: 14 residues. Germline CDR1 reads GTSNPN; CDR2 reads SVGIG (reference sequence).